This TCR beta chain was documented in a study of T cell responses to AZD1222 COVID-19 vaccine. Whole-study findings and limits: Spike-specific TCRs gained breadth and depth after people received two AZD1222 doses. Clonal diversity was possibly underestimated, and the donors were mostly white British, with more females.

Here immunoSEQ multiplex PCR was the method, and the copy in TCRdb shows in-frame clones only, minus some. The top ten hold less than 1.5% of the sample, which has about 140,000 clones, roughly 90% seen once. Germline V gene lookup returns CDR1 SGHRS and CDR2 YFSETQ. After removal of 5 bases from V and 3 bases from J, the junction contained 9 bases not matched to a gene. This CDR3 contains 16 residues. About this clone itself: Its target is not known.

The analysis combined second doses at about 4 or about 12 weeks. The source is an adult who received the AZD1222 COVID-19 vaccine. This chain links TRBV5-1 with TRBJ2-1, with TRBD2 matching 9 bases. Specimen: peripheral blood, collected 28 days after the second AZD1222 dose. As DNA, the CDR3 is TGCGCCAGCAGGCGGTCTAGCGGGAACATCTACAATGAGCAGTTCTTC. Its translation: CASRRSSGNIYNEQFF. Together with reference TRBV5-1 and TRBJ2-1, the CDR3 gives the full variable domain: KAGVTQTPRYLIKTRGQQVTLSCSPISGHRSVSWYQQTPGQGLQFLFEYFSETQRNKGNFPGRFSGRQFSNSRSEMNVSTLELGDSALYLCASRRSSGNIYNEQFFGPGTRLTVL.